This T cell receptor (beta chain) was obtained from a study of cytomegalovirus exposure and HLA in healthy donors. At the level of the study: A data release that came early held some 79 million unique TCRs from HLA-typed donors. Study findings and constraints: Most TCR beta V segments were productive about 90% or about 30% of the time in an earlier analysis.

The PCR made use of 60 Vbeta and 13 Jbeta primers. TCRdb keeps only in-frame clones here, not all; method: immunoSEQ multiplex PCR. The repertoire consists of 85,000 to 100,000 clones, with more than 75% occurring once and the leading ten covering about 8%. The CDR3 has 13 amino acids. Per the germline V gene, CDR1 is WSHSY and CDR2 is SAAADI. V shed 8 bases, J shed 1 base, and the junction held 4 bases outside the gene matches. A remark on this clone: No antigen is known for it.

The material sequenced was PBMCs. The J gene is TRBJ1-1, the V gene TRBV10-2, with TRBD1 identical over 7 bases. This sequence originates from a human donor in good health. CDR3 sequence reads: CASFSGGNTEAFF. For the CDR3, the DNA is TGCGCCAGCTTCTCAGGGGGGAACACTGAAGCTTTCTTT.